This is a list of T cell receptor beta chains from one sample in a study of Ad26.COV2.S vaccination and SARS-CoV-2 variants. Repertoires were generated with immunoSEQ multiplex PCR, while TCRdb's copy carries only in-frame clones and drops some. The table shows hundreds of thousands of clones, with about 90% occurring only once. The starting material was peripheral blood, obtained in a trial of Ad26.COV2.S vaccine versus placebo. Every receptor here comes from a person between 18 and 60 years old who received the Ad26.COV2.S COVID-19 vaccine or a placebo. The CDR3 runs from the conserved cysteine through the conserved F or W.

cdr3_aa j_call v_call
CASSQDPGLAGGLSYNEQFF TRBJ2-1 TRBV14
CASSQERLGAGAGNTIYF TRBJ1-3 TRBV4-3
CASSLRRPGTASGNTIYF TRBJ1-3 TRBV11-2
CASSQDWATNTEAFF TRBJ1-1 TRBV14
CASSYLSGGYTF TRBJ1-2 TRBV19
CASSLSHYSPQHF TRBJ1-5 TRBV27
CATRVAGGQETQYF TRBJ2-5 TRBV5-4
CASSPLDGPGQFF TRBJ2-1 TRBV18
CASSQGTGLNSPLHF TRBJ1-6 TRBV4-3
CASSLEFGGGAKNIQYF TRBJ2-4 TRBV7-9
CASSMTGSYEQYF TRBJ2-7 TRBV19
CASSQDGNWGSKNIQYF TRBJ2-4 TRBV4-1
CASSPNAGTETQYF TRBJ2-5 TRBV7-6
CASSPAGAEAFF TRBJ1-1 TRBV27
CSARDARISF TRBJ1-2 TRBV20-1
CASSLTTAGRGQGYTF TRBJ1-2 TRBV28
CASSLEFGQGYGYTF TRBJ1-2 TRBV7-2
CASSIMKLGDNEQFF TRBJ2-1 TRBV19
CAWSATRTDTQYF TRBJ2-3 TRBV30
CASNTYTEAFF TRBJ1-1 TRBV28
CASSPLSTDEQFF TRBJ2-1 TRBV18
CASSDGGEAGNTIYF TRBJ1-3 TRBV10-1
CASWRGAVGNEQFF TRBJ2-1 TRBV5-1
CASSKESGANVLTF TRBJ2-6 TRBV6-5
CAISAGTDKPAKNIQYF TRBJ2-4 TRBV10-3
CASSHATKLGNQPQHF TRBJ1-5 TRBV4-1
CAWSLLLGQPQHF TRBJ1-5 TRBV30
CASSLWDSPYEQYF TRBJ2-7 TRBV7-2
CASTRQQNTEAFF TRBJ1-1 TRBV5-6
CASSTLAILSTDTQYF TRBJ2-3 TRBV28
CASSEDGRREKLFF TRBJ1-4 TRBV2
CASSLGPLNTEAFF TRBJ1-1 TRBV5-6